This T cell receptor beta chain was observed in a study of cytomegalovirus exposure and HLA in healthy donors. General study points: TCR beta chains numbering roughly 150 were designated cytomegalovirus-associated.

The data were produced by immunoSEQ multiplex PCR, yet TCRdb's version contains in-frame clones alone and is incomplete. The top ten hold roughly 7.7% of the sample, which has 130,000 to 150,000 clones, almost 90% seen once. CDR3 length equals 15 residues. Trimming took 4 bases from V and 0 from J, leaving 10 bases between them. A note on this clone: Its antigen is unidentified.

The clonotype originates from a woman aged 18-35 years in good health and CMV-seropositive. The rearrangement links TRBV23-1 to TRBJ1-3; no clear D. TRBV23-1 is an ORF, with its function uncertain. Sequenced input: PBMCs. This CDR3 reads CASSLKPSSGNTIYF. The DNA of the CDR3 is TGCGCCAGCAGTCTAAAACCGAGCTCTGGAAACACCATATATTTT.